This is a list of T cell receptor beta chains from one sample in a study of Graves' ophthalmopathy and Graves' hyperthyroidism. A single record per CDR3 protein comes from TCRdb applying MiXCR to the multiplex PCR reads. The sample holds 900,000 to 1,200,000 distinct CDR3 sequences, 36% seen once. Material: peripheral blood or thyroid tissue (not recorded which). These receptors came from an adult man with Graves' hyperthyroidism. The CDR3 runs from the conserved cysteine through the conserved F or W. The D gene is left open where the match is weak.

V	length	D	CDR3
TRBV4-1	19	.	CASSQEDGTLYSGANVLTF
TRBV10-3	15	.	CAISGVGKATDTQYF
TRBV2	14	TRBD1	CASCRDSNTGELFF
TRBV29-1	12	.	CSVEDWGETQCF
TRBV29-1	14	.	CSVEGGGQNQPQHF
TRBV29-1	17	.	CSVSPTGLAGVLTEAFF
TRBV7-9	14	.	CASSLARARYEQYF
TRBV7-9	16	TRBD2	CASSGASGRARETQYF
TRBV11-1	14	.	CASSEDWGDNGYTF
TRBV30	14	.	CVWSSLTTDTEAFF
TRBV20-1	13	.	CSASQSGYTEAFF
TRBV5-1	12	.	CASSLGRQPQHF
TRBV25-1	14	.	CASSPRTVSSGNTF
TRBV4-1	16	.	CASSQGGRGTTGELFF
TRBV9	19	.	CATSRWLLDGPRSNQPQHF
TRBV7-2	13	TRBD2	CASSPREGNEQYF
TRBV6-2/TRBV6-3	15	.	CASSLPLMGIYEQYF
TRBV7-9	15	.	CASSFVGSSGNTIYF
TRBV4-2	14	.	CASSNWGLNSPLHF
TRBV25-1	13	TRBD1	CALGTGSIYEQYF
TRBV5-1	15	.	CASSLTGTPPYEQYF
TRBV20-1	13	.	CSARRQGRYEQYF
TRBV7-8	17	.	CASSPGGGGSANQPQHF
TRBV14	14	.	CASSLSSLAGELFF
TRBV18	14	.	CASSPPSGKETQYF
TRBV5-1	13	.	CASSTGPAYEQYF
TRBV7-2	13	.	CASSSEVFEKLFF
TRBV24-1	16	TRBD1	CATSESKTGRHQPQHF
TRBV5-1	16	TRBD2	CASSLSGGSRSGELFF
TRBV7-2	14	.	CASSDTLGNSPLHF
TRBV7-2	14	TRBD2	CASTPGLAGETQYF
TRBV5-8	16	TRBD1	CASSLVQGDSNQPQHF
TRBV29-1	12	.	CSVEAQGYGYTF
TRBV7-8	13	TRBD1	CASSWTGWDGYTF
TRBV7-2	15	TRBD1	CASSQVQPGQGEQYF
TRBV2	14	TRBD1	CASRGQGGNYGYTF
TRBV15	17	TRBD2	CATSREGVRGRAYEQYF
TRBV30	12	.	CAWMRGNTEAFF
TRBV27	16	TRBD2	CASSAYRTSATYEQYF
TRBV12-3/TRBV12-4	16	.	CASSPRLVRGQETQYF
TRBV30	15	.	CAWSKTVGVNQPQHF
TRBV5-5	14	.	CASSLGVYQETQYF
TRBV12-3/TRBV12-4	17	TRBD2	CASSLTSGSSSLETQYF
TRBV9	15	.	CASSDGRSLGNTIYF
TRBV10-3	12	.	CAISSIQETQYF
TRBV20-1	13	.	CSARPQNTGELFF
TRBV11-2	13	.	CASSLGENSPLHF
TRBV20-1	16	TRBD2	CSASTSGLAGLYEQYF
TRBV10-3	17	.	CAITEEEGTSGANVLTF
TRBV7-8	16	.	CASSSLYSGRTGELFF
TRBV5-1	15	TRBD1	CASRPRGQVRETQYF